Listed below are T cell receptor beta chains from one sample, sequenced in a study of regulatory T cells in long-lasting Graves disease. TCRdb itself ran the multiplex PCR reads through MiXCR, one entry per CDR3 protein. The sample contains 400,000 to 550,000 distinct CDR3 sequences, around 17% of which appear only once. These data are also associated with another study on T cells in Graves' hyperthyroidism and ophthalmopathy.

Specimen: peripheral blood mononuclear cells (PBMCs), collected at new diagnosis, from a patient treated with antithyroid drugs. These receptors all come from a young woman with Graves disease. The CDR3 runs from the conserved cysteine through the conserved F or W. Each record gives: D gene, clone size, J gene, V gene, CDR3 protein, CDR3 DNA. D genes are given only for firm matches. For some rows the clone size is stated as once, few or many, or as a class when expanded; others skip it.

d_gene: -
abundance: many
j_gene: TRBJ2-5
v_gene: TRBV18
CDR3aa: CASSPNDRQETQYF
CDR3nt: TGTGCCAGCTCACCAAATGACAGGCAAGAGACCCAGTACTTC

d_gene: -
abundance: many
j_gene: TRBJ1-1
v_gene: TRBV6-5
CDR3aa: CASSYAMMNTEAFF
CDR3nt: TGTGCCAGCAGTTACGCCATGATGAACACTGAAGCTTTCTTT

d_gene: TRBD1
abundance: many
j_gene: TRBJ2-6
v_gene: TRBV12-3/TRBV12-4
CDR3aa: CASTSRQGAGANVLTF
CDR3nt: TGTGCCAGCACATCGAGACAGGGGGCTGGGGCCAACGTCCTGACTTTC

d_gene: TRBD2
abundance: many
j_gene: TRBJ2-3
v_gene: TRBV11-3
CDR3aa: CASSLLPSGTVGDTQYF
CDR3nt: TGTGCCAGCAGCTTATTGCCTAGCGGGACCGTGGGAGATACGCAGTATTTT

d_gene: TRBD1
abundance: -
j_gene: TRBJ2-7
v_gene: TRBV20-1
CDR3aa: CSAGHRGRLTYEQYF
CDR3nt: TGCAGTGCTGGGCACAGGGGGCGCTTGACCTACGAGCAGTACTTC

d_gene: TRBD2
abundance: -
j_gene: TRBJ2-1
v_gene: TRBV15
CDR3aa: CATSRVAGGSSYNEQFF
CDR3nt: TGTGCCACCAGCAGGGTAGCGGGAGGGAGCTCCTACAATGAGCAGTTCTTC

d_gene: -
abundance: many
j_gene: TRBJ2-1
v_gene: TRBV7-9
CDR3aa: CASAEGESYNEQFF
CDR3nt: TGTGCCAGCGCCGAGGGGGAATCCTACAATGAGCAGTTCTTC

d_gene: TRBD1
abundance: many
j_gene: TRBJ2-7
v_gene: TRBV7-9
CDR3aa: CASSSRDRDYEQYF
CDR3nt: TGTGCCAGCAGCTCCCGGGACAGGGACTACGAGCAGTACTTC

d_gene: -
abundance: many
j_gene: TRBJ2-2
v_gene: TRBV30
CDR3aa: CAWSLQGSTGELFF
CDR3nt: TGTGCCTGGAGTTTACAGGGTTCCACCGGGGAGCTGTTTTTT

d_gene: TRBD1
abundance: -
j_gene: TRBJ2-3
v_gene: TRBV12-3/TRBV12-4
CDR3aa: CASSPSRQGVDTQYF
CDR3nt: TGTGCCAGCAGCCCATCCCGACAGGGGGTAGATACGCAGTATTTT

d_gene: -
abundance: many
j_gene: TRBJ2-7
v_gene: TRBV12-3/TRBV12-4
CDR3aa: CASSLSRIGDEQYF
CDR3nt: TGTGCCAGCAGTTTATCACGGATAGGCGACGAGCAGTACTTC

d_gene: -
abundance: few
j_gene: TRBJ2-7
v_gene: TRBV30
CDR3aa: CAWRGDFSSDEQYF
CDR3nt: TGTGCCTGGAGGGGGGACTTTTCGTCCGACGAGCAGTACTTC

d_gene: TRBD2
abundance: few
j_gene: TRBJ2-1
v_gene: TRBV30
CDR3aa: CAWAGLAGDLDTSSYNEQFF
CDR3nt: TGTGCCTGGGCGGGCCTAGCGGGAGATCTGGATACGAGCTCCTACAATGAGCAGTTCTTC

d_gene: -
abundance: -
j_gene: TRBJ2-3
v_gene: TRBV6-1
CDR3aa: CASSEAALITDTQYF
CDR3nt: TGTGCCAGCAGTGAAGCGGCTCTAATAACAGATACGCAGTATTTT

d_gene: -
abundance: many
j_gene: TRBJ1-1
v_gene: TRBV30
CDR3aa: CAWTGGVNTEAFF
CDR3nt: TGTGCCTGGACTGGGGGTGTGAACACTGAAGCTTTCTTT

d_gene: -
abundance: -
j_gene: TRBJ2-5
v_gene: TRBV28
CDR3aa: CASSPWGRNQETQYF
CDR3nt: TGTGCCAGCAGCCCCTGGGGAAGGAACCAAGAGACCCAGTACTTC

d_gene: TRBD1
abundance: many
j_gene: TRBJ1-2
v_gene: TRBV7-2
CDR3aa: CASSYWDRGRHGYTF
CDR3nt: TGTGCCAGCAGCTATTGGGACAGGGGTCGGCATGGCTACACCTTC

d_gene: -
abundance: many
j_gene: TRBJ2-1
v_gene: TRBV20-1
CDR3aa: CSAAVGGDEQFF
CDR3nt: TGCAGTGCCGCCGTGGGTGGCGATGAGCAGTTCTTC

d_gene: -
abundance: -
j_gene: TRBJ1-5
v_gene: TRBV12-3/TRBV12-4
CDR3aa: CASSLGVRRGSNQPQHF
CDR3nt: TGTGCCAGCAGTTTAGGTGTAAGGCGGGGGTCCAATCAGCCCCAGCATTTT

d_gene: -
abundance: few
j_gene: TRBJ1-1
v_gene: TRBV27
CDR3aa: CASSLEGGKNTEAFF
CDR3nt: TGTGCCAGCAGTTTAGAGGGGGGGAAAAACACTGAAGCTTTCTTT

d_gene: TRBD2
abundance: -
j_gene: TRBJ2-3
v_gene: TRBV12-3/TRBV12-4
CDR3aa: CASSYGRLAGTPLPGTDTQYF
CDR3nt: TGTGCCAGCAGCTACGGGAGGCTAGCGGGAACACCCCTACCGGGCACAGATACGCAGTATTTT

d_gene: -
abundance: many
j_gene: TRBJ1-2
v_gene: TRBV12-3/TRBV12-4
CDR3aa: CASSRSTGLHYGYTF
CDR3nt: TGTGCCAGCAGTCGATCGACAGGCCTTCACTATGGCTACACCTTC

d_gene: TRBD1
abundance: -
j_gene: TRBJ2-1
v_gene: TRBV4-1
CDR3aa: CASSQDQGAKVNEQFF
CDR3nt: TGCGCCAGCAGCCAAGACCAGGGGGCGAAGGTCAATGAGCAGTTCTTC

d_gene: -
abundance: many
j_gene: TRBJ2-7
v_gene: TRBV20-1
CDR3aa: CSARPGIGYEQYF
CDR3nt: TGCAGTGCTAGGCCCGGGATAGGGTACGAGCAGTACTTC

d_gene: -
abundance: -
j_gene: TRBJ2-2
v_gene: TRBV28
CDR3aa: CASSVGAGEAGELFF
CDR3nt: TGTGCCAGCAGTGTCGGGGCAGGGGAGGCCGGGGAGCTGTTCTTT

d_gene: -
abundance: many
j_gene: TRBJ2-1
v_gene: TRBV3-1
CDR3aa: CASSHWDNEQFF
CDR3nt: TGTGCCAGCAGCCATTGGGACAATGAGCAGTTCTTC

d_gene: TRBD2
abundance: -
j_gene: TRBJ2-5
v_gene: TRBV9
CDR3aa: CASSVGLAGGRETQYF
CDR3nt: TGTGCCAGCAGCGTAGGACTAGCGGGAGGGCGAGAGACCCAGTACTTC

d_gene: TRBD2
abundance: many
j_gene: TRBJ2-1
v_gene: TRBV27
CDR3aa: CASSLAGRKFF
CDR3nt: TGTGCCAGCAGCCTAGCGGGGAGAAAGTTCTTC

d_gene: -
abundance: many
j_gene: TRBJ2-1
v_gene: TRBV7-2
CDR3aa: CASSLVGGTNPGEQFF
CDR3nt: TGTGCCAGCAGCTTAGTGGGCGGGACCAACCCGGGCGAGCAGTTCTTC

d_gene: -
abundance: -
j_gene: TRBJ2-5
v_gene: TRBV3-1
CDR3aa: CASSLDFQETQYF
CDR3nt: TGTGCCAGCAGCCTGGACTTCCAAGAGACCCAGTACTTC

d_gene: -
abundance: -
j_gene: TRBJ2-2
v_gene: TRBV5-1
CDR3aa: CASRGARTNTGELFF
CDR3nt: TGCGCCAGCAGAGGGGCCAGGACGAACACCGGGGAGCTGTTTTTT

d_gene: -
abundance: -
j_gene: TRBJ2-2
v_gene: TRBV13
CDR3aa: CASSYTPSNTGELFF
CDR3nt: TGTGCCAGCAGCTACACACCCTCGAACACCGGGGAGCTGTTTTTT

d_gene: -
abundance: many
j_gene: TRBJ2-2
v_gene: TRBV30
CDR3aa: CAWSHDTGELFF
CDR3nt: TGTGCCTGGAGTCACGACACCGGGGAGCTGTTTTTT

d_gene: -
abundance: -
j_gene: TRBJ1-4
v_gene: TRBV30
CDR3aa: CASGQLGTNEKLFF
CDR3nt: TGTGCCTCTGGACAGCTTGGGACTAATGAAAAACTGTTTTTT

d_gene: -
abundance: few
j_gene: TRBJ2-7
v_gene: TRBV28
CDR3aa: CASSLISGQHF
CDR3nt: TGTGCCAGCAGTTTAATATCAGGACAGCACTTC

d_gene: -
abundance: many
j_gene: TRBJ1-5
v_gene: TRBV29-1
CDR3aa: CRVGRGSNQPQHF
CDR3nt: TGCAGGGTGGGGAGGGGTAGCAATCAGCCCCAGCATTTT

d_gene: -
abundance: many
j_gene: TRBJ2-7
v_gene: TRBV20-1
CDR3aa: CSASSPYEQYF
CDR3nt: TGCAGTGCTAGCTCCCCCTACGAGCAGTACTTC

d_gene: -
abundance: many
j_gene: TRBJ1-1
v_gene: TRBV15
CDR3aa: CATSYGGTEAFF
CDR3nt: TGTGCCACCAGCTATGGGGGGACTGAAGCTTTCTTT

d_gene: -
abundance: -
j_gene: TRBJ2-1
v_gene: TRBV28
CDR3aa: CASSLSRAGWNEQFF
CDR3nt: TGTGCCAGCAGTTTAAGTCGGGCAGGGTGGAATGAGCAGTTCTTC

d_gene: TRBD2
abundance: few
j_gene: TRBJ2-7
v_gene: TRBV7-2
CDR3aa: CASSPSSGRVAEQYF
CDR3nt: TGTGCCAGCAGCCCATCTAGCGGGAGGGTCGCCGAGCAGTACTTC

d_gene: TRBD1
abundance: many
j_gene: TRBJ1-2
v_gene: TRBV12-3/TRBV12-4
CDR3aa: CASSSRQGARQGMSYGYTF
CDR3nt: TGTGCCAGCAGTTCGAGACAGGGGGCGCGTCAGGGTATGAGCTATGGCTACACCTTC

d_gene: TRBD1
abundance: -
j_gene: TRBJ2-1
v_gene: TRBV30
CDR3aa: CAWRGPPGGASDEQFF
CDR3nt: TGTGCCTGGAGAGGGCCTCCAGGGGGCGCGTCCGATGAGCAGTTCTTC